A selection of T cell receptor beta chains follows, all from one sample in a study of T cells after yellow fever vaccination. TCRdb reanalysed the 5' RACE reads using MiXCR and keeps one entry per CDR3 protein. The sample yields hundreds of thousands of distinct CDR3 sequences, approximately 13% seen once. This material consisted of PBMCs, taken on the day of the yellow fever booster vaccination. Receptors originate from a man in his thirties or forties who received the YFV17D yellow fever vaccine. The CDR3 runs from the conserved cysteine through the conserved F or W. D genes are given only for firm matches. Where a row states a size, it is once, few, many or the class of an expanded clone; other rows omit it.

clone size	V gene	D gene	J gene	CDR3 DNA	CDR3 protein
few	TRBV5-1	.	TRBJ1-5	TGCGCCAGCAGCTTGGTAGCAGGTGTCAATCAGCCCCAGCATTTT	CASSLVAGVNQPQHF
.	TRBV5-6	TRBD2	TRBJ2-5	TGTGCCAGCAGCTTGGTGCGTCACGGACTAGCGACGGAAGAGACCCAGTACTTC	CASSLVRHGLATEETQYF
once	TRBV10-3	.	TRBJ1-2	TGTGCCATCAGTGCTATCCCGGACTATGGCTACACCTTC	CAISAIPDYGYTF
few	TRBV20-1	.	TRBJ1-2	TGCAGTGCTGTAGGGGGGTCCTATGGCTACACCTTC	CSAVGGSYGYTF
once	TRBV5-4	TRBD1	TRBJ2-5	TGTGCCAGTACGGGACAGGATAAAGAGACCCAGTACTTC	CASTGQDKETQYF
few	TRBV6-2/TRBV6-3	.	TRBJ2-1	TGTGCCAGCAGTTACCCAGCCGAGCAGTTCTTC	CASSYPAEQFF
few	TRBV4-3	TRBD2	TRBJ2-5	TGCGCCAGCAGCCAGAGCGGGAGGGCCGAAGAGACCCAGTACTTC	CASSQSGRAEETQYF
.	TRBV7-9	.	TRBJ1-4	TGTGCCAGCAGCAAGGTGGTTGCAACTAATGAAAAACTGTTTTTT	CASSKVVATNEKLFF
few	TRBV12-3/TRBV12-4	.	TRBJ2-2	TGTGCGGGGAAGAACACCGGGGAGCTGTTTTTT	CAGKNTGELFF
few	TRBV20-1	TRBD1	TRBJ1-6	TGCAGTGCTAGAGATAACGACAGGGGGTTTGGGAATTCACCCCTCCACTTT	CSARDNDRGFGNSPLHF
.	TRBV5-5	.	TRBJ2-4	TGTGCCAGCAGCCCCGGGCTAAACATTCAGTACTTC	CASSPGLNIQYF
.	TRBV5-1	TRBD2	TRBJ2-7	TGCGCCAGCAGCACGGGACGGACTAGGATCTACGAGCAGTACTTC	CASSTGRTRIYEQYF
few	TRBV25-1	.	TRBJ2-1	TGTGCCAGCATAAGAGGGCCTGAGCAGTTCTTC	CASIRGPEQFF
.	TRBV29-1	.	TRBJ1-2	TGCAGCGTTACACAGGGTTCCTATGGCTACACCTTC	CSVTQGSYGYTF
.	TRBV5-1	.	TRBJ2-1	TGCGCCAGCAGCTTTATTGCAAATGAGCAGTTCTTC	CASSFIANEQFF
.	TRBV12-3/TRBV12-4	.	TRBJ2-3	TGTGCCAGCAGACGACTAGACCTAAGCACAGATACGCAGTATTTT	CASRRLDLSTDTQYF
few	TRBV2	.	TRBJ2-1	TGTGCCAGCAGTGAAGCGTCGGGGAGCTCCTACAATGAGCAGTTCTTC	CASSEASGSSYNEQFF
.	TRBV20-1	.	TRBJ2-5	TGCAGTGCCCCCCGACACGGGGGCGAAGAGACCCAGTACTTC	CSAPRHGGEETQYF
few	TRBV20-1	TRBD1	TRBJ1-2	TGCAGTGCGACGACAGGGCCTGGCTACACCTTC	CSATTGPGYTF
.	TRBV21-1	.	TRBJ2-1	TGTGCCAGCAGCAAAGGACACAGGGAGGTCCCATCCGAGAAGTTCTTC	CASSKGHREVPSEKFF
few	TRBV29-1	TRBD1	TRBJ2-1	TGCAGCGTTCATCCGGGACAGGGGTACAATGAGCAGTTCTTC	CSVHPGQGYNEQFF
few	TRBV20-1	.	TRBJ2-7	TGCAGTGCTAGCGACAGGCTCCCCTACGAGCAGTACTTC	CSASDRLPYEQYF
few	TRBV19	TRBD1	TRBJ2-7	TGTGCCAGTAGTTCACAGGGGACGACCTACGAGCAGTACTTC	CASSSQGTTYEQYF
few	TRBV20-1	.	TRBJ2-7	TGCAGTGCTAGCGCAGGGTATTTGTCCTACGAGCAGTACTTC	CSASAGYLSYEQYF
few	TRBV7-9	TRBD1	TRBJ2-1	TGTGCCAGCTCAAGGGGGCAGGAGCAGTTCTTC	CASSRGQEQFF
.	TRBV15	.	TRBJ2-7	TGTGCCACCAGCAGAGGCCAGCAGGGAAGCGAACAGCAGTACTTC	CATSRGQQGSEQQYF
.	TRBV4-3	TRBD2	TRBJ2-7	TGCGCCAGCAGCCACGGGACTAGCGGGGCCTCCGAACTGAGGGAGCAGTACTTC	CASSHGTSGASELREQYF
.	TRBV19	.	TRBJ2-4	TGTGCCAGTAGTACCTCCAGGGGAAACATTCAGTACTTC	CASSTSRGNIQYF
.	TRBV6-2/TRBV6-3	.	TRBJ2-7	TGTGCCAGCCTAGGCGGGAAACTAACCTACGAGCAGTACTTC	CASLGGKLTYEQYF
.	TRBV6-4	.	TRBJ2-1	TGTGCCAGCAGTGATAGGGGGGGGGATGAGCAGTTCTTC	CASSDRGGDEQFF
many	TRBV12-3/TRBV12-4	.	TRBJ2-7	TGTGCCAGCAGTTTATTCCCAAGGTCCTACGAGCAGTACTTC	CASSLFPRSYEQYF
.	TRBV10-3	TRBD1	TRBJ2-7	TGTGCCATCAGATCCGGACAGGGGCAATCCTACGAGCAGTACTTC	CAIRSGQGQSYEQYF
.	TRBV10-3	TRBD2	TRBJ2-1	TGTGCCATCAGTGAAACCGGGAGAACAGCGGGGGAGTACAATGAGCAGTTCTTC	CAISETGRTAGEYNEQFF
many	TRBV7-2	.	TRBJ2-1	TGTGCCAGCAGTTTGGCGACGGGCTCCTACAATGAGCAGTTCTTC	CASSLATGSYNEQFF
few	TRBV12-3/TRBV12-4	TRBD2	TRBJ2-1	TGTGCCAGCAGTTTCGTGGTATTGACTAGCGGAGAGAATGAGCAGTTCTTC	CASSFVVLTSGENEQFF
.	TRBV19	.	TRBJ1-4	TGTGCCAGTAGCCCTTGGTCCGGGGCTAATGAAAAACTGTTTTTT	CASSPWSGANEKLFF
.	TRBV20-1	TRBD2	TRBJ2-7	TGCAGTGCTAGTGCTCCTGGACTAGCGACCAACCCCTACGAGCAGTACTTC	CSASAPGLATNPYEQYF
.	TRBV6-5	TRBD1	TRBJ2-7	TGTGCCAGCAGTTTCGCAGGGGGCGAATCCTACGAGCAGTACTTC	CASSFAGGESYEQYF
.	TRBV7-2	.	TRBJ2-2	TGTGCCAGCAGCTTACCCAATATCCAATTCATCGGGGAGCTGTTTTTT	CASSLPNIQFIGELFF
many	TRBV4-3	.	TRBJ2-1	TGCGCCAGCAGCCAAGATTTAGGGGGCGGGAGGAGCTCCTACAATGAGCAGTTCTTC	CASSQDLGGGRSSYNEQFF
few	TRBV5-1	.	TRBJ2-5	TGCGCCAGCAGGATGGGGGGGACAGAACAAGAGACCCAGTACTTC	CASRMGGTEQETQYF
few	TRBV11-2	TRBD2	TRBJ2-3	TGTGCCAGCAGCTTAGAAGCGGGAGGGCGAAATACGCAGTATTTT	CASSLEAGGRNTQYF
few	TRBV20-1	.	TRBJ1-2	TGCAGTGCTAGAGACCTCCGGGGGAAGAACTATGGCTACACCTTC	CSARDLRGKNYGYTF
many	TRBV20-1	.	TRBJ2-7	TGCAGTGCTGTAGGGGGTCCGCCAGACGGGGGGCAGTACTTC	CSAVGGPPDGGQYF
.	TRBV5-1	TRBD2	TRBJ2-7	TGCGCCAGCAGCCGACTAGCGGGAGCGGGATCCTACGAGCAGTACTTC	CASSRLAGAGSYEQYF
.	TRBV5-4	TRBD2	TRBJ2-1	TGTGCCAGCAGCTTTGGAGGGACTAGCGGGAATGAGCAGTTCTTC	CASSFGGTSGNEQFF
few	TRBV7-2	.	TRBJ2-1	TGTGCCAGCAGCTCCAGTGTCAATGAGCAGTTCTTC	CASSSSVNEQFF
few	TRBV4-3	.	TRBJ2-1	TGCGCCAGCAGCCAAGAGGCCAGCTACAATGAGCAGTTCTTC	CASSQEASYNEQFF
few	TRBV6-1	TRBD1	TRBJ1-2	TGTGCCAGCAGTGGACAGGGGGGGGGGCCCGGTGGCTACACCTTC	CASSGQGGGPGGYTF
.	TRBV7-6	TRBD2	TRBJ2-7	TGTGCCAGCACCGGGAGGGCCGATGGAGAGCAGTACTTC	CASTGRADGEQYF
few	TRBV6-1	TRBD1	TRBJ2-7	TGTGCCAGCAGCCCTTCCCGGACAGGGGGAGTCCACGAGCAGTACTTC	CASSPSRTGGVHEQYF